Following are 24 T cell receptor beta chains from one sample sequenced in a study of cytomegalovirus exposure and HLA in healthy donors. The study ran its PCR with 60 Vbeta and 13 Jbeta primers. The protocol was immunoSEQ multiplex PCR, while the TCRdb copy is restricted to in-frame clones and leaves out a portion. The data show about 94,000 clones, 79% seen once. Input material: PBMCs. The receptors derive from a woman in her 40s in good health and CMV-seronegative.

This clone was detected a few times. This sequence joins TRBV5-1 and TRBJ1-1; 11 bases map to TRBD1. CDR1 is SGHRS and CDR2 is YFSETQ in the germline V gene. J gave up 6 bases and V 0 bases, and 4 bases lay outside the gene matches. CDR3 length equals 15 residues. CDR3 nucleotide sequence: TGCGCCAGCAGCTTGGCGGGACAGGGGGGCTCTGAAGCTTTCTTT. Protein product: CASSLAGQGGSEAFF.

The DNA for the CDR3 is TGTGCCAGCTCAGCAACAGGGGGCCGAGCTGAAGCTTTCTTT. Its protein product is CASSATGGRAEAFF. The chain recombines TRBV18 with TRBJ1-1; 9 bases agree with TRBD1. With 5 bases clipped from V and 6 bases from J, the junction kept 7 bases outside the gene matches. Germline V CDR1 and CDR2: KGHSH, LQKENI. The CDR3 runs to 14 residues.

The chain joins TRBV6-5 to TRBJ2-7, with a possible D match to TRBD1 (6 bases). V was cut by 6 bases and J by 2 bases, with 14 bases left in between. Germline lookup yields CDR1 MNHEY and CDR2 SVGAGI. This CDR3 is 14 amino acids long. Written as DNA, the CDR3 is TGTGCCAGCAGGGTAACAGGGCTAGCCTACGAGCAGTACTTC. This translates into CASRVTGLAYEQYF.

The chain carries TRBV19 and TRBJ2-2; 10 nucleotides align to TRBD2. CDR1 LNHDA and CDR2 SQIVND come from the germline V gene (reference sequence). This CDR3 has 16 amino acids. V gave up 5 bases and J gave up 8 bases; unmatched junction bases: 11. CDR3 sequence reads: CASSPSSGGASGELFF. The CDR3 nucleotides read TGTGCCAGTAGTCCCTCCAGCGGGGGGGCCAGTGGGGAGCTGTTTTTT. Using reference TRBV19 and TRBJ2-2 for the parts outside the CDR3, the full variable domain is DGGITQSPKYLFRKEGQNVTLSCEQNLNHDAMYWYRQDPGQGLRLIYYSQIVNDFQKGDIAEGYSVSREKKESFPLTVTSAQKNPTAFYLCASSPSSGGASGELFFGEGSRLTVL.

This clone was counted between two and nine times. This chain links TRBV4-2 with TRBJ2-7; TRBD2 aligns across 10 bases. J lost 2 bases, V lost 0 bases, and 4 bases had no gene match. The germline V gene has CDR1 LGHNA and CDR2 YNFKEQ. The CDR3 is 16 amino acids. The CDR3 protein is CASSQEHLAGAYEQYF. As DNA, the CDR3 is TGTGCCAGCAGCCAAGAACACCTAGCGGGGGCCTACGAGCAGTACTTC.

CDR3 sequence reads: CASSEGQEDQPQHF. The CDR3 DNA follows: TGTGCCAGCAGTGAAGGGCAGGAGGATCAGCCCCAGCATTTT. The rearrangement uses TRBV6-5 and TRBJ1-5, with D uncertain. Germline CDR1 is MNHEY and CDR2 is SVGAGI. Trimming shortened V by 5 bases and J by 5 bases, and 13 bases separated the two germline ends. This CDR3 is 14 amino acids long.

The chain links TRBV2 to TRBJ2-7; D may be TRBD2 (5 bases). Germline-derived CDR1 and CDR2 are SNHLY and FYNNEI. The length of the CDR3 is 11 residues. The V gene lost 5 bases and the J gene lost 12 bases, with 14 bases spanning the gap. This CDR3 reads CASSTTVGMYF. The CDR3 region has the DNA TGTGCCAGCAGTACAACAGTCGGGATGTACTTC.

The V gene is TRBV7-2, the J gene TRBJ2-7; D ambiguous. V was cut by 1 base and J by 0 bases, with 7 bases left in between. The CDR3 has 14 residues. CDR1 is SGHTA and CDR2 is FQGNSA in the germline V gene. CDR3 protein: CASSLDYGSYEQYF. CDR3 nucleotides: TGTGCCAGCAGCTTAGATTACGGCTCCTACGAGCAGTACTTC.

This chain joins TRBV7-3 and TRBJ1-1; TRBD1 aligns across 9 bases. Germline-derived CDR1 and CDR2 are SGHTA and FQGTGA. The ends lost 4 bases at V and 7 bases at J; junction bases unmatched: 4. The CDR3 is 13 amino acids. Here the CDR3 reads CASSSTGGGEAFF. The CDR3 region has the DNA TGTGCCAGCAGCTCCACAGGGGGCGGTGAAGCTTTCTTT.

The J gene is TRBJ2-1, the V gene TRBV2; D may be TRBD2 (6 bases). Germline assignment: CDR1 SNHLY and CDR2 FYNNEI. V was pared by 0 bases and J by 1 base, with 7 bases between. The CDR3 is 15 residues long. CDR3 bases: TGTGCCAGCAGTGAAGCGGGGGGATCCTACAATGAGCAGTTCTTC. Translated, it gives CASSEAGGSYNEQFF.

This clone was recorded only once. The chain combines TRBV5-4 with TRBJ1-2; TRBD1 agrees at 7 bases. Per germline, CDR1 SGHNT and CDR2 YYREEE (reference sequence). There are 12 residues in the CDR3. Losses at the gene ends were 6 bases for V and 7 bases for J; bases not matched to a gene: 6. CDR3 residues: CASNSDRAGYTF. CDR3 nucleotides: TGTGCCAGCAATTCCGACAGGGCTGGCTACACCTTC.

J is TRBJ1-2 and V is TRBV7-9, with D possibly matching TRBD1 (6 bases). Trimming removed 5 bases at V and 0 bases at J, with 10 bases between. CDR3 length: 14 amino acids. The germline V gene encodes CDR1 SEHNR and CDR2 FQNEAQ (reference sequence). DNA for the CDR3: TGTGCCAGCAGCCCACAGGGAGCTAACTATGGCTACACCTTC. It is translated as CASSPQGANYGYTF.

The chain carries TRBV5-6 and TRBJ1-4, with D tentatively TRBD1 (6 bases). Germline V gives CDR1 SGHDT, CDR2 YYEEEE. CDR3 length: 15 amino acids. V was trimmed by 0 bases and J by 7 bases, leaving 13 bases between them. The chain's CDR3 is CASSLVGGASEKLFF. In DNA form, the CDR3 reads TGTGCCAGCAGCTTGGTTGGGGGGGCTAGTGAAAAACTGTTTTTT.

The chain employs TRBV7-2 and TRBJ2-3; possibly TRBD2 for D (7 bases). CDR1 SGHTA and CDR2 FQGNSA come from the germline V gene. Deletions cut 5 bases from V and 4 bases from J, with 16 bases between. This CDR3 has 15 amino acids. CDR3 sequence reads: CASSPQRGASDTQYF. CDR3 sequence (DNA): TGTGCCAGCAGCCCCCAACGGGGGGCCTCAGATACGCAGTATTTT.

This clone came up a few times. DNA of the CDR3: TGTGCCAGCGCCCCAGGGACAGCGGATTCACCCCTCCACTTT. Translation: CASAPGTADSPLHF. V and J are TRBV27 and TRBJ1-6; 7 bases map to TRBD1. The CDR3 runs to 14 residues. Trimming cost V 8 bases and J 8 bases; bases outside gene matches: 9. Looked up from germline, CDR1 is MNHEY and CDR2 is SMNVEV (reference sequence).

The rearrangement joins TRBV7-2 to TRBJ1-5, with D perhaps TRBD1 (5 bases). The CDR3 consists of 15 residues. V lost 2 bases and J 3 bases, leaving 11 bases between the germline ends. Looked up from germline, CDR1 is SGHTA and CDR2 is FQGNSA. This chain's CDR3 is CASSLSGSSNQPQHF. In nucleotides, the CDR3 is TGTGCCAGCAGCTTATCAGGGTCGTCCAATCAGCCCCAGCATTTT.

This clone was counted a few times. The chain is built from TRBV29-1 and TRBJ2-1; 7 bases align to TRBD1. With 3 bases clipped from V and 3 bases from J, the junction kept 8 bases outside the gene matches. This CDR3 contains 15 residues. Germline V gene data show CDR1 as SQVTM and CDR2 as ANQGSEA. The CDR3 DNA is TGCAGCGTTGAGGGCCGGGACAGACTCTACAATGAGCAGTTCTTC. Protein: CSVEGRDRLYNEQFF.

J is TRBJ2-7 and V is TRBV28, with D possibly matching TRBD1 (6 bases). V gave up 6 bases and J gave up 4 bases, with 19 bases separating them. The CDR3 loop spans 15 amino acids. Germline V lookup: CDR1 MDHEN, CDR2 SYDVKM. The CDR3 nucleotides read TGTGCCAGCAGCTCTACCGGGACATCATTTTACGAGCAGTACTTC. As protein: CASSSTGTSFYEQYF.

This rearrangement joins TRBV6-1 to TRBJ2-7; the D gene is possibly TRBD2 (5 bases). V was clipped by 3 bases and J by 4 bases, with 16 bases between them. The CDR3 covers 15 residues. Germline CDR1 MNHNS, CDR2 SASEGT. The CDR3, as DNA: TGTGCCAGCAGTGAGGGAGCTGGGAACCATTACGAGCAGTACTTC. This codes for CASSEGAGNHYEQYF.

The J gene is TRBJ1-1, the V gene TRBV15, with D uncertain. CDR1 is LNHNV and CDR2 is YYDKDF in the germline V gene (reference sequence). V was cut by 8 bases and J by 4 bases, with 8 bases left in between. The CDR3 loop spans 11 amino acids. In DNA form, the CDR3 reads TGTGCCACCGGCCCGGGCACTGAAGCTTTCTTT. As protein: CATGPGTEAFF.

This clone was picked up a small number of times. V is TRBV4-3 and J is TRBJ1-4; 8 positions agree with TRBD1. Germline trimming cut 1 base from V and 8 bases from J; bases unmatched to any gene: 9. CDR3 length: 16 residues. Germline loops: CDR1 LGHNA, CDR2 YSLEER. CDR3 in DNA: TGCGCCAGCAGCCAAGGTTCTGACAGGGGAGTCGAAAAACTGTTTTTT. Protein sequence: CASSQGSDRGVEKLFF.

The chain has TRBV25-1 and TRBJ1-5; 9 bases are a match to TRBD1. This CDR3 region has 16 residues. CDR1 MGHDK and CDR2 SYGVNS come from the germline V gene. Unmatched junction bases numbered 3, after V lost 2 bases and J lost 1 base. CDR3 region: CASSEGTGTSNQPQHF. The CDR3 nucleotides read TGTGCCAGCAGTGAAGGGACAGGGACGAGCAATCAGCCCCAGCATTTT. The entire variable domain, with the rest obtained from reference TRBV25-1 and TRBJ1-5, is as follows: EADIYQTPRYLVIGTGKKITLECSQTMGHDKMYWYQQDPGMELHLIHYSYGVNSTEKGDLSSESTVSRIRTEHFPLTLESARPSHTSQYLCASSEGTGTSNQPQHFGDGTRLSIL.

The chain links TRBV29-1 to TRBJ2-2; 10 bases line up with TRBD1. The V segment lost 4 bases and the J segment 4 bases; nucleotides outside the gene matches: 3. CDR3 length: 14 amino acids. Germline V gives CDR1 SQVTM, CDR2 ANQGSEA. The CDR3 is CSVGQGAGTGELFF. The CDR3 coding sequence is TGCAGCGTTGGACAGGGGGCCGGCACCGGGGAGCTGTTTTTT.

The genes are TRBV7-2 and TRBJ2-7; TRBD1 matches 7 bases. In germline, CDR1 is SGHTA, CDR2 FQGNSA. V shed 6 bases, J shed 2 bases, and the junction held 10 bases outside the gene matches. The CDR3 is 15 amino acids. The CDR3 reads CASRPRQGSTYEQYF. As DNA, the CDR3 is TGTGCCAGCAGACCTCGACAGGGTTCAACCTACGAGCAGTACTTC.